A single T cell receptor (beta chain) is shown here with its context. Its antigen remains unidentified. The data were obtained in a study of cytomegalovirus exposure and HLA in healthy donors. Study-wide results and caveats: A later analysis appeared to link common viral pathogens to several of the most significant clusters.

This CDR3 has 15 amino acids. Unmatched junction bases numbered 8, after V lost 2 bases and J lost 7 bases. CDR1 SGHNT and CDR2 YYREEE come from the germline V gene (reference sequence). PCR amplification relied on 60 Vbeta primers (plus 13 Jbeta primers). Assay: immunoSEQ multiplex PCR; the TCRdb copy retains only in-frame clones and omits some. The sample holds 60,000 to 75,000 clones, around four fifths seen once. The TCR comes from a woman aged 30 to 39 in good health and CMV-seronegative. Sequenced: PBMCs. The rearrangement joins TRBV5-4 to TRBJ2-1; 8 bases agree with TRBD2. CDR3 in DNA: TGTGCCAGCAGCTTAGGGACTAGAATATCGAATGAGCAGTTCTTC. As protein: CASSLGTRISNEQFF.